The subject of this entry is one T cell receptor (beta chain). The clone's antigen remains unknown. No clone much larger than this one lies a single base away; base qualities are absent. This sample is part of a study of cytomegalovirus exposure and HLA in healthy donors (dated by TCRdb to 2016 to 2017). Regarding the complete study: An earlier analysis of several hundred of the donors reported approximately 300 Gb of sequence data and around 110 million unique TCR beta sequences obtained from around 190 million T cells. Among the roughly 390 genotyped donors, about 83% belonged to the genetic ancestry cluster associated with self-reported Caucasian donors. HLA typing covered class I and class II loci at four-digit resolution. Approximately 300 gigabases of sequencing data and 75 million to 85 million unique TCR sequences made up an early release that covered 640 HLA-typed donors. Among under 450 genotyped donors of the cohort, an average of 235,054 unique TCR beta nucleotide sequences were sequenced per donor, roughly 18% of them non-productive. Donor age, sex, ethnicity and CMV serostatus were collected together with the repertoire data. A later genetic analysis took genome-wide SNP genotypes for about three fifths of the 666 donors and used that subset as a discovery cohort. The aim of the study was to test whether cataloging public T cell receptors could identify signatures of past pathogen exposure. A separate validation cohort of roughly 120 different subjects was used in addition to the 666-subject first cohort. In an earlier analysis of around 540 of the donors, high-throughput TCR beta sequencing was used to judge whether each TCR beta V gene segment behaved as functional or pseudogenic. The T cell repertoires of some 670 subjects were profiled by immunosequencing and related to cytomegalovirus serostatus. All discovery cohort repertoires had been generated on a single sequencing platform. In a later analysis, previously published TCR beta repertoires from 550 to 700 donors were re-analyzed and high-resolution HLA genotyping was added so that TCR occurrence patterns could be studied. In the later analysis, no new phenotypic data were used to find candidate immune exposures; instead, reliance was placed on TCR beta sequences and their occurrence across donors. A handful of DR-DQ haplotypes were handled as single units for association and clustering because linkage in the cohort was strong. To predict cytomegalovirus infection status, the study brought together high-throughput TCR immunosequencing, statistical association of individual TCRs with disease status, and machine learning. The number of typed donors differed by locus: about 620-640 for A, B, C, DRB1 and DQB1; 500 to 550 for DQA1; 606 for DPA1; and about 470 for DPB1. What the study reported, not specific to this receptor: A later analysis found that most CMV-associated TCR beta chains appeared HLA-restricted, with HLA associations seemingly driven largely by CMV exposure. In a later analysis, the rate of TCR association differed among HLA loci, with DRB1 alleles having the most associated TCRs and HLA-C alleles having the fewest. When HLA alleles, especially DR and DQ, strongly co-occurred, attributing TCR associations to individual alleles was difficult. A later analysis associated 16,951 TCR beta sequences with specific HLA alleles at a false discovery rate of 0.05. A further reported finding was that TCR beta sequences accurately predicted the HLA-A and HLA-B alleles for most subjects in the first cohort. Some IMGT-functional V segments, including TRBV6-2 and TRBV6-3, could not be distinguished by the 87-base-pair reads and were therefore excluded. A cluster of highly shared sequence variants was judged likely to represent a technical artifact of the sequencing pipeline. Because some donors lacked HLA typing at each locus, the association tests relied only on the typed subset. V-gene and J-gene trimming of TCR beta chains was associated with a missense DCLRE1C variant in a later genetic analysis, and the association was replicated in an independent cohort. Immune exposure information for the cohort was limited to CMV serostatus. Because counts were too low, under 20 rarely observed V segments, including chromosome 9 orphons, were left out of the earlier analysis of 500 to 750 of the donors. Most TCR sequences were seen in very few donors, while some public TCRs were found in many individuals. In a later analysis, several top co-occurrence clusters were reported to appear linked to parvovirus B19, influenza, CMV and Epstein-Barr virus. Linkage disequilibrium might explain the correlated functional status among segregating V segments, but an unknown experimental factor could not be excluded. Presence/absence analyses assumed roughly uniform sequencing depth across donors, an assumption that may not hold. Compared with the 666-donor mean, donors in an Asian-associated ancestry cluster had fewer N-insertions in productive TCRs, according to a later genetic analysis. In this cohort, only TCR beta chains were sequenced, and detectable features were limited by the absence of alpha or paired-chain data. In the study, some 180 TCR beta chains were listed as associated with cytomegalovirus. In an earlier analysis of some 540 of the donors, most TCR beta V segments appeared in productive rearrangements about 87% or about 30% of the time, broadly matching IMGT annotations. In vitro tests confirmed that a few of the cytomegalovirus-associated TCR beta chains recognize cytomegalovirus antigens. According to the authors, the approach could potentially be generalized to other disease states and immunological phenotypes. A later analysis found that HLA-associated TCR beta chains were more clonally expanded and had lower generation probabilities than equally common non-associated chains. The classifier was reported to diagnose cytomegalovirus status with high specificity and sensitivity in both the original cohort and the validation cohort.

The CDR3 goes from the cysteine to the phenylalanine over 14 residues. Only CDR3 DNA is held: 42 bases, read in frame from base 1. Here V drops 4 bases and J drops 3 bases, and the junction holds 5 bases not matched to any gene. CDR1 SGHNT and CDR2 YYREEE are derived from the germline V gene (reference sequence). To prepare the library, the immunoSEQ multiplex PCR assay was applied. The multiplex PCR relied on a mix of 60 forward primers for TCR Vbeta segments and 13 reverse primers for TCR Jbeta segments. A multiplex PCR assay on genomic DNA amplified the CDR3 region of rearranged TCR beta genes. On the Illumina HiSeq System, the amplified TCR beta libraries were sequenced as 87-base-pair reads. On the study's bioinformatics: Across the roughly 640 repertoires, a later analysis counted tens of millions of unique TCR beta chains, around 10 million of which were shared by at least two donors. Raw reads were error-corrected and collapsed into unique sequences by a nearest-neighbor algorithm in which closely related sequences were merged to remove PCR and sequencing errors. V, D and J gene segments were assigned by aligning CDR3 sequences to IMGT reference sequences. Each retained sequence needed at least a six-nucleotide match to both a V gene segment and a J gene segment. A rearrangement counted as productive if the CDR3 had no stop codons and remained in frame with V and J, and every other rearrangement counted as non-productive. Following IMGT convention, CDR3 was defined as the stretch from the second conserved V-encoded cysteine to the conserved J-encoded phenylalanine. The earlier analysis of about 560 of the donors excluded any sequence lacking an unambiguous match to a single V gene segment. In an earlier analysis of several hundred of the donors, V segments were called functional above 56.7% productive rearrangements and were called segregating when the between-donor standard deviation exceeded 5%. A statistical classification framework was built to diagnose cytomegalovirus status from the catalog of TCR beta chain sequences. In a later analysis, V and J genes were assigned by comparing TCR nucleotide sequences against IMGT/GENE-DB human TR gene sequences. A later analysis assigned CDR3 sequences and most-parsimonious VDJ recombination scenarios with the TCRdist pipeline. A later analysis defined each TCR beta chain by its CDR3 amino acid sequence plus V-gene family, and excluded reads lacking a unique V-gene family. To address suspected cross-contamination and a sequencing artifact, a later analysis removed several hundred highly shared, low-generation-probability nucleotide sequences. For each public chain, a later analysis derived a clonal expansion index from normalized ranks of inferred template counts within each repertoire. In a later analysis, generation probabilities were computed using a VDJ recombination model fitted to out-of-frame rearrangements, and the results were checked against IGoR. Hypergeometric tests were used in a later analysis to score TCR-TCR, TCR-HLA and TCR-CMV co-occurrence, with a repertoire-size bias correction applied to the TCR pairs. False discovery rates were estimated in a later analysis by permuting HLA or CMV assignments 20 times. A later analysis grouped co-occurring TCRs with DBSCAN, adding TCRdist sequence similarity when clustering within HLA-allele-positive subsets. Co-occurrence clustering excluded repertoires with fewer than 30,000 or more than 120,000 public chains, plus five with anomalous nucleotide sharing. The source is immuneACCESS, and TCRdb retained only in-frame sequences with V and J called. Part of the clones is not carried over; for the studies checked, unresolved V genes explain less than half of this, and the remainder is unexplained. The DNA was the basis for D and trimming; V, J and clone size are from that table. The sample data list about 120,000 clones, and about 76% of these were observed just once. The ten biggest clones cover around 28% of the sample.

The cohort consisted of 600 or so healthy bone marrow donors. All cohort members were sampled while nominally healthy, although unrecorded immune exposures were likely present. The donor was CMV seropositive and was included in the group of 270 or so seropositive cohort members. Every donor gave a peripheral blood sample, and the peripheral blood mononuclear cells from that sample were used for TCR beta sequencing. Genomic DNA was extracted from the blood cell samples with the Qiagen DNeasy Blood Extraction Kit. The TCR sequence derives from a man between 60 and 75 years old in good health and CMV-seropositive. The receptor chain draws on TRBV5-4 and TRBJ2-7; the central 9 bases match TRBD1. Sequenced: PBMCs. CDR3 region: CASSPGTGRYEQYF. The sequenced DNA: TGTGCCAGCAGCCCTGGGACAGGGCGCTACGAGCAGTACTTC.